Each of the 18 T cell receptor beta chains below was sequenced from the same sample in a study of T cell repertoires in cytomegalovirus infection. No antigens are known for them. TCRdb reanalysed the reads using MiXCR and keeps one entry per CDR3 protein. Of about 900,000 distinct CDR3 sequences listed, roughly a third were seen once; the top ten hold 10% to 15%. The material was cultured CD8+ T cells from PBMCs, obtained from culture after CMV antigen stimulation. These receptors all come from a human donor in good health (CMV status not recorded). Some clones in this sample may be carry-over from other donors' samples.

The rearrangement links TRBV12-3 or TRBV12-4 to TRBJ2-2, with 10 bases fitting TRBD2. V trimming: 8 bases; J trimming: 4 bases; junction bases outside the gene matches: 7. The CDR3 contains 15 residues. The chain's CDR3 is CASGSGGAGTGELFF. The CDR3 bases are TGTGCCAGCGGGAGCGGGGGGGCAGGCACCGGGGAGCTGTTTTTT.

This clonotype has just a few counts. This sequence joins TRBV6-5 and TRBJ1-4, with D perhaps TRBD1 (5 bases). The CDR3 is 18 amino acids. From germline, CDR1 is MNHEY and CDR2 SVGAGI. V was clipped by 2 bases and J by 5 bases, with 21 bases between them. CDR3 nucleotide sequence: TGTGCCAGCAGTTACACCTCCCCAAGCGGGGGGGAAAATGAAAAACTGTTTTTT. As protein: CASSYTSPSGGENEKLFF.

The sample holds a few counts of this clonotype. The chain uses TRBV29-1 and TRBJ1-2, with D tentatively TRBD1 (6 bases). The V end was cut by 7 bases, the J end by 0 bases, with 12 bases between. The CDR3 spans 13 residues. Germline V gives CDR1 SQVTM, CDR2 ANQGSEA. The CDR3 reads CSARQDTNYGYTF. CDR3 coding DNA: TGCAGCGCCCGACAGGATACTAACTATGGCTACACCTTC.

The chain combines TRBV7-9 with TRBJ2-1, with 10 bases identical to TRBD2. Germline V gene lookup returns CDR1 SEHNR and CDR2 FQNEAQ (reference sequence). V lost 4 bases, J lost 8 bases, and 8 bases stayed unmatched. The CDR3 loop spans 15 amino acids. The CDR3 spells CASSSQRGGIYEQFF. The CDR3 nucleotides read TGTGCCAGCAGCTCCCAGCGGGGGGGCATCTATGAGCAGTTCTTC.

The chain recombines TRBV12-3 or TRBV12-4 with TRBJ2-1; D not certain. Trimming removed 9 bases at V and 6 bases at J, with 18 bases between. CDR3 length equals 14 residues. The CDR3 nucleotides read TGTGCCAGTAGATTCTGGGGTACTGTCAATGAGCAGTTCTTC. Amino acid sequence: CASRFWGTVNEQFF.

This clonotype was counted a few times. CDR3 sequence reads: CASRSTGTFRNTEAFF. The CDR3 DNA is TGTGCCAGCAGATCGACAGGGACTTTTCGGAACACTGAAGCTTTCTTT. The gene calls are TRBV6-5 and TRBJ1-1; 7 bases align to TRBD1. The CDR3 spans 16 residues. V dropped 6 bases and J dropped 1; count of bases not matched to a gene: 11. Looked up from germline, CDR1 is MNHEY and CDR2 is SVGAGI.

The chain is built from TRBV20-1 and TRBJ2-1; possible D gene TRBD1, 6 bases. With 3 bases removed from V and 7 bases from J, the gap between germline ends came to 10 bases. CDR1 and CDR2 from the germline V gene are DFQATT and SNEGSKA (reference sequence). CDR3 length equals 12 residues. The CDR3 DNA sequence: TGCAGTGCTAGCGGAAGGGGGAATGAGCAGTTCTTC. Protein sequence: CSASGRGNEQFF.

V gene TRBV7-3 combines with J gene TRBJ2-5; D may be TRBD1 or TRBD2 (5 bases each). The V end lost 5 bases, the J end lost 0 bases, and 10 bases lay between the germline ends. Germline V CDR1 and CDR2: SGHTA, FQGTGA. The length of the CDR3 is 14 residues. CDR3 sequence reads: CASSRLGHQETQYF. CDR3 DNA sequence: TGTGCCAGCAGCCGTCTGGGACACCAAGAGACCCAGTACTTC.

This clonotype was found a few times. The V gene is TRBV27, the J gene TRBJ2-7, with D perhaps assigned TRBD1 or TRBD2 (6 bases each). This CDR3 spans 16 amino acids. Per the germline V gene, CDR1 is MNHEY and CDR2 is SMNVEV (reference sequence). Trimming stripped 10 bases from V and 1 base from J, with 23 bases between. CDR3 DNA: TGTGCCACCGGGGGTGGGGGCCCTCCATTTTCCTACGAGCAGTACTTC. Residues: CATGGGGPPFSYEQYF.

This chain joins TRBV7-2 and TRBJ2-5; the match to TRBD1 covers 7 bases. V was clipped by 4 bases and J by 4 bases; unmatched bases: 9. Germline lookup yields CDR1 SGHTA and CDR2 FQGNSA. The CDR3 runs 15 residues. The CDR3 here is CASSSSDRSGETQYF. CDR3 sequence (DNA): TGTGCCAGCAGCTCTTCGGACAGGTCTGGAGAGACCCAGTACTTC. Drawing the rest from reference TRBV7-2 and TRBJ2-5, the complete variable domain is GAGVSQSPSNKVTEKGKDVELRCDPISGHTALYWYRQSLGQGLEFLIYFQGNSAPDKSGLPSDRFSAERTGGSVSTLTIQRTQQEDSAVYLCASSSSDRSGETQYFGPGTRLLVL.

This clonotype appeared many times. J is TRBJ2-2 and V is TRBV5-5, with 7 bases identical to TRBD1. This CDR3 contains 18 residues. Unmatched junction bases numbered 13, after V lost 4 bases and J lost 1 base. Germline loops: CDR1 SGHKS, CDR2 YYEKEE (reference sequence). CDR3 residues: CASSAGTAYRGNTGELFF. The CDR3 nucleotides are TGTGCCAGCAGCGCCGGGACAGCCTATCGGGGGAACACCGGGGAGCTGTTTTTT.

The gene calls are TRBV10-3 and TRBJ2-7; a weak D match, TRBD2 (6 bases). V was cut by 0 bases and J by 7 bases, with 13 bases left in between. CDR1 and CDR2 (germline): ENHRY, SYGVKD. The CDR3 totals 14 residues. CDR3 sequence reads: CAISESLGLLEQYV. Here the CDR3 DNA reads TGTGCCATCAGTGAGTCCCTGGGACTTTTAGAGCAGTACGTC.

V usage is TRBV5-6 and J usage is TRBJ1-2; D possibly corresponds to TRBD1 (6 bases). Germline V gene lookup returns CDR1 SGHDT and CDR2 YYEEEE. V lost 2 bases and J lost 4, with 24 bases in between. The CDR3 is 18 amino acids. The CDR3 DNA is TGTGCCAGCAGCTTCCCTACTCCTAACAGACAGGATCCCTATGGCTACACCTTC. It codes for CASSFPTPNRQDPYGYTF.

The CDR3 here is CASSFGQGAAPNEKLFF. CDR3 sequence (DNA): TGTGCCAGCAGTTTCGGACAGGGGGCAGCTCCTAATGAAAAACTGTTTTTT. This chain uses TRBV6-8 with TRBJ1-4, with 11 positions matching TRBD1. With 4 bases clipped from V and 3 bases from J, the junction kept 7 bases outside the gene matches. Germline CDR1 MNHGY, CDR2 SAAAGT. The CDR3 loop spans 17 amino acids.

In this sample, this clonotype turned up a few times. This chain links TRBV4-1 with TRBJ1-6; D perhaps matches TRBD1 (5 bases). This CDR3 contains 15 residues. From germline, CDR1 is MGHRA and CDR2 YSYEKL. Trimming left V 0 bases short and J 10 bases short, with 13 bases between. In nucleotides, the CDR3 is TGCGCCAGCAGCCAAGAATGGGGCTGGGTATCACCCCTCCACTTT. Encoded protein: CASSQEWGWVSPLHF.

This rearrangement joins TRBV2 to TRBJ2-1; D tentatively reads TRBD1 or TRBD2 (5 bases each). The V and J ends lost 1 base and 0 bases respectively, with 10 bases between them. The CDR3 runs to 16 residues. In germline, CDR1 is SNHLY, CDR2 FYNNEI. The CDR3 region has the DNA TGTGCCAGCAGTGAAGACAGGAGGAGCTCCTACAATGAGCAGTTCTTC. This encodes CASSEDRRSSYNEQFF.

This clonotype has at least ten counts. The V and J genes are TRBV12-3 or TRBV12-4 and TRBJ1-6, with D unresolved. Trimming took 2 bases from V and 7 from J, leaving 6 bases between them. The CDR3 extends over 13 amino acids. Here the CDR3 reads CASSLNRNSPLHF. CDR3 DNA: TGTGCCAGCAGTTTAAACAGAAATTCACCCCTCCACTTT.

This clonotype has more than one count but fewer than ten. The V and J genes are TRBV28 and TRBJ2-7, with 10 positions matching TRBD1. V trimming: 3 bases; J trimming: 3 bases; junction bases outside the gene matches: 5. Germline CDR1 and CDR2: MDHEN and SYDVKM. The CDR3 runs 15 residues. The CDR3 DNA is TGTGCCAGCAGTTTCGGTGGGACAGGGGTCTACGAGCAGTACGTC. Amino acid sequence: CASSFGGTGVYEQYV.